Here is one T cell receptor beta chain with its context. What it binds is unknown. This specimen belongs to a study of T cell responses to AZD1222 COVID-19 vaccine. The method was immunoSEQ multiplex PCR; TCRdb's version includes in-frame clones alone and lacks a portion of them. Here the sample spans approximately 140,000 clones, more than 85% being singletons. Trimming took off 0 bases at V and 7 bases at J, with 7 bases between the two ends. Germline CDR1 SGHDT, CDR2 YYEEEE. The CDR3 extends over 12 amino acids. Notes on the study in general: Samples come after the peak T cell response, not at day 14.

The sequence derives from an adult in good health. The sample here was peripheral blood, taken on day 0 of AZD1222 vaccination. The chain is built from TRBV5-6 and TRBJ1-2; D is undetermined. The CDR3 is CASSLVNRGYTF. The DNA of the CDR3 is TGTGCCAGCAGCTTGGTCAATCGTGGCTACACCTTC.